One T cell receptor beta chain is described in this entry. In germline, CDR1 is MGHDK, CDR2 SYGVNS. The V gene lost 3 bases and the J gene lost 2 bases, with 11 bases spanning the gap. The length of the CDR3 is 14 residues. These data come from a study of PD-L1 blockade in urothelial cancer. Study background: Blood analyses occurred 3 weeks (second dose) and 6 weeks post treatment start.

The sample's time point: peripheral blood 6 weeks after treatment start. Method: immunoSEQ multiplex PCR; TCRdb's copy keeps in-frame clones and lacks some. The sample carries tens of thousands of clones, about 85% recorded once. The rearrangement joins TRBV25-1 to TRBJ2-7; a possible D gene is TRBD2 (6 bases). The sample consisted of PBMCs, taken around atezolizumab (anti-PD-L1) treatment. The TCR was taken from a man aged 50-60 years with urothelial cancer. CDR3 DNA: TGTGCCAGCAGTGATGGGACTGAGACCTACGAGCAGTACTTC. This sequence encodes CASSDGTETYEQYF.